This T cell receptor beta chain was sequenced for a study of blood T cell repertoires in COVID-19. Across the whole study: From T cells, B-cell-depleted T cells, or PBMCs came the material, which was cDNA or gDNA.

Using immunoSEQ multiplex PCR, the repertoire was profiled, and TCRdb retains in-frame clones only, with some absent. The sample lists a few hundred thousand clones, approximately 87% occurring once. The CDR3 sequence is 15 residues long. With V trimmed by 6 bases and J by 2 bases, 6 bases remained unmatched. Germline assignment: CDR1 SGHTA and CDR2 FQGNSA. The chain has TRBV7-2 and TRBJ2-5; 10 bases align to TRBD2. This clonotype was sampled from a woman in her forties or fifties with acute or convalescent COVID-19. The specimen was peripheral blood. CDR3 nucleotides: TGTGCCAGCAGTCTAAAGACTAGCGGGCAAGAGACCCAGTACTTC. Encoded protein: CASSLKTSGQETQYF.